The 4 T cell receptor beta chains given below trace back to one sample, sequenced in a study of T cells in localized non-small cell lung cancer. TCRdb's copy holds only in-frame clones and misses some; the assay was immunoSEQ multiplex PCR. The sample carries 2,000 to 2,500 clones, about 25% recorded once. This material consisted of lung tumor tissue, taken before any cancer treatment. These receptors all come from a man aged 35-75 years with stage II lung adenocarcinoma.

V and J are TRBV19 and TRBJ2-5; D might be TRBD2 (5 bases). CDR3 length equals 13 residues. CDR1 LNHDA and CDR2 SQIVND come from the germline V gene (reference sequence). V was trimmed by 5 bases and J by 1 base, leaving 8 bases between them. CDR3 nucleotide sequence: TGTGCCAGTAGTTTCGGGATCCAAGAGACCCAGTACTTC. Amino acid sequence: CASSFGIQETQYF.

This clone was counted between two and nine times. The chain uses TRBV6-8 and TRBJ2-2, with D possibly TRBD1 on 6 matching bases. From germline, CDR1 is MNHGY and CDR2 SAAAGT. Deletions cut 4 bases from V and 7 bases from J, with 19 bases between. This CDR3 is 16 amino acids long. The CDR3 DNA follows: TGTGCCAGCAGTTTTACAGGGTTCCGCAATGGCGGGGAGCTGTTTTTT. Amino acid sequence: CASSFTGFRNGGELFF.

This clone came up a few times. The chain has TRBV11-3 and TRBJ2-7, with D unresolved. Germline V gene lookup returns CDR1 SGHNT and CDR2 YENEEA. With 3 bases removed from V and 3 bases from J, the gap between germline ends came to 12 bases. The CDR3 consists of 14 residues. This CDR3 reads CASSLGSWVYEQYF. In DNA form, the CDR3 reads TGTGCCAGCAGCTTGGGTAGCTGGGTCTACGAGCAGTACTTC. The whole variable domain, filled in from reference TRBV11-3 and TRBJ2-7, reads EAGVVQSPRYKIIEKKQPVAFWCNPISGHNTLYWYLQNLGQGPELLIRYENEEAVDDSQLPKDRFSAERLKGVDSTLKIQPAELGDSAVYLCASSLGSWVYEQYFGPGTRLTVT.

J is TRBJ2-1 and V is TRBV19; D gene uncertain. With 3 bases removed from V and 5 bases from J, the gap between germline ends came to 11 bases. Germline loops: CDR1 LNHDA, CDR2 SQIVND (reference sequence). CDR3 length: 14 residues. The CDR3 here is CASSIGRSHNEQFF. The DNA for the CDR3 is TGTGCCAGTAGTATCGGCAGGTCCCACAATGAGCAGTTCTTC.